This T cell receptor (beta chain) was recovered during a study of blood T cells in healthy people across ages. Primed by a sample-barcoded 5' primer and a J-beta primer mix, a second PCR proceeded for 7 to 11 cycles. MiXCR, applied by TCRdb to the 5' RACE reads, yields one record per CDR3 protein. The data contain around 940,000 distinct CDR3 sequences, about 51% of them singletons. Germline CDR1 and CDR2: SGHRS and YFSETQ. The CDR3 is 13 amino acids. What was sequenced was blood. This TCR derives from a woman aged 60-75 years in good health. The genes are TRBV5-1 and TRBJ2-4; D may be TRBD2 (5 bases). The J call is in doubt because the DNA end fits TRBJ2-5 better. CDR3 coding DNA: TGCGCCAGCAGCATACTAGGAGGCGAGACCCAGTACTTC. Amino acid sequence: CASSILGGETQYF.